These T cell receptor beta chains were read from a single sample in a study of T cell clusters in autoimmune cytopenias. Using the multiplex PCR reads, TCRdb records one entry per CDR3 protein without DNA. The sample table sets out 5,500 to 8,500 distinct CDR3 sequences. The source material was peripheral blood. Receptors were obtained from a human donor with an autoimmune cytopenia or autoimmune hepatitis (not recorded which). The CDR3 runs from the conserved cysteine through the conserved F or W. Some rows have no size entry. The others give once, few or many, or a class for an expanded clone.

cdr3_aa: CAWSISYNEQFF
j_call: TRBJ2-1
v_call: TRBV30
cdr3_length: 12
clone_size: medium-sized

cdr3_aa: CASSYSAGGRDEQYF
j_call: TRBJ2-7
v_call: TRBV6-5
cdr3_length: 15
clone_size: -

cdr3_aa: CASSLMNTEAFF
j_call: TRBJ1-1
v_call: TRBV5-6
cdr3_length: 12
clone_size: -

cdr3_aa: CASSLGARQQNEQYF
j_call: TRBJ2-7
v_call: TRBV5-4
cdr3_length: 15
clone_size: -

cdr3_aa: CASSLGMWNEQFF
j_call: TRBJ2-1
v_call: TRBV7-6
cdr3_length: 13
clone_size: -

cdr3_aa: CASNDGAYEQYF
j_call: TRBJ2-7
v_call: TRBV19
cdr3_length: 12
clone_size: medium-sized

cdr3_aa: CATADMDRAFTEAFF
j_call: TRBJ1-1
v_call: TRBV10-3
cdr3_length: 15
clone_size: -

cdr3_aa: CASSFRDGNPYEQYF
j_call: TRBJ2-7
v_call: TRBV13
cdr3_length: 15
clone_size: medium-sized

cdr3_aa: CASSRGGLISYEQYF
j_call: TRBJ2-7
v_call: TRBV19
cdr3_length: 15
clone_size: -

cdr3_aa: CASSSTLTGVKGYTF
j_call: TRBJ1-2
v_call: TRBV5-4
cdr3_length: 15
clone_size: -

cdr3_aa: CASSGGRLTRSIEQFF
j_call: TRBJ2-1
v_call: TRBV5-4
cdr3_length: 16
clone_size: -

cdr3_aa: CASSIEGFYGYTF
j_call: TRBJ1-2
v_call: TRBV19
cdr3_length: 13
clone_size: medium-sized

cdr3_aa: CASSTTSGGRDEQYF
j_call: TRBJ2-7
v_call: TRBV6-5
cdr3_length: 15
clone_size: hyperexpanded

cdr3_aa: CAWSGPGGELFF
j_call: TRBJ2-2
v_call: TRBV30
cdr3_length: 12
clone_size: -

cdr3_aa: CATSRGGGSNEKLFF
j_call: TRBJ1-4
v_call: TRBV15
cdr3_length: 15
clone_size: medium-sized

cdr3_aa: CASSYFDTQYF
j_call: TRBJ2-3
v_call: TRBV6-6
cdr3_length: 11
clone_size: -

cdr3_aa: CAWGRSYNEQFF
j_call: TRBJ2-1
v_call: TRBV30
cdr3_length: 12
clone_size: -

cdr3_aa: CASSRLPQGRDEQYF
j_call: TRBJ2-7
v_call: TRBV19
cdr3_length: 15
clone_size: medium-sized

cdr3_aa: CASSLGIHGYTF
j_call: TRBJ1-2
v_call: TRBV28
cdr3_length: 12
clone_size: medium-sized

cdr3_aa: CAWTIGQSYGYTF
j_call: TRBJ1-2
v_call: TRBV30
cdr3_length: 13
clone_size: -

cdr3_aa: CASSELFTDEKLFF
j_call: TRBJ1-4
v_call: TRBV6-4
cdr3_length: 14
clone_size: -

cdr3_aa: CASSEEGLAGGYEQFF
j_call: TRBJ2-1
v_call: TRBV19
cdr3_length: 16
clone_size: -

cdr3_aa: CASNSPGRIVEAFF
j_call: TRBJ1-1
v_call: TRBV12-3/TRBV12-4
cdr3_length: 14
clone_size: -

cdr3_aa: CASSYSQKAGKETQYF
j_call: TRBJ2-5
v_call: TRBV6-5
cdr3_length: 16
clone_size: -

cdr3_aa: CASSISAGGRQPQHF
j_call: TRBJ1-5
v_call: TRBV19
cdr3_length: 15
clone_size: -

cdr3_aa: CATSRDLGVIDEKLFF
j_call: TRBJ1-4
v_call: TRBV15
cdr3_length: 16
clone_size: -

cdr3_aa: CASSPSGPTPEETQYF
j_call: TRBJ2-5
v_call: TRBV19
cdr3_length: 16
clone_size: -

cdr3_aa: CASSPGRGINQPQHF
j_call: TRBJ1-5
v_call: TRBV19
cdr3_length: 15
clone_size: -

cdr3_aa: CASSLALGDEQYF
j_call: TRBJ2-7
v_call: TRBV12-3/TRBV12-4
cdr3_length: 13
clone_size: medium-sized

cdr3_aa: CASSFNRDTYNEQFF
j_call: TRBJ2-1
v_call: TRBV27
cdr3_length: 15
clone_size: medium-sized

cdr3_aa: CASSPPDRNEQFF
j_call: TRBJ2-1
v_call: TRBV18
cdr3_length: 13
clone_size: medium-sized

cdr3_aa: CASSVHRGQDQPQHF
j_call: TRBJ1-5
v_call: TRBV19
cdr3_length: 15
clone_size: medium-sized

cdr3_aa: CASSRGQDDTQYF
j_call: TRBJ2-3
v_call: TRBV5-6
cdr3_length: 13
clone_size: -

cdr3_aa: CASSPGDYGYTF
j_call: TRBJ1-2
v_call: TRBV6-5
cdr3_length: 12
clone_size: -

cdr3_aa: CASSLVGNTIYF
j_call: TRBJ1-3
v_call: TRBV12-3/TRBV12-4
cdr3_length: 12
clone_size: -

cdr3_aa: CSVERRGLGETQYF
j_call: TRBJ2-5
v_call: TRBV29-1
cdr3_length: 14
clone_size: medium-sized

cdr3_aa: CASSLMRGSNYGYTF
j_call: TRBJ1-2
v_call: TRBV5-1
cdr3_length: 15
clone_size: -

cdr3_aa: CASSSRVHNSPLHF
j_call: TRBJ1-6
v_call: TRBV27
cdr3_length: 14
clone_size: -

cdr3_aa: CASSTGGGELFF
j_call: TRBJ2-2
v_call: TRBV19
cdr3_length: 12
clone_size: medium-sized

cdr3_aa: CATTHRPMQETQYF
j_call: TRBJ2-5
v_call: TRBV24-1
cdr3_length: 14
clone_size: -

cdr3_aa: CASSSGDNEQFF
j_call: TRBJ2-1
v_call: TRBV6-6
cdr3_length: 12
clone_size: medium-sized

cdr3_aa: CASSESRVWVDEQYF
j_call: TRBJ2-7
v_call: TRBV6-1
cdr3_length: 15
clone_size: -

cdr3_aa: CASSIESSISGYTF
j_call: TRBJ1-2
v_call: TRBV19
cdr3_length: 14
clone_size: -

cdr3_aa: CASSPREDRTDTQYF
j_call: TRBJ2-3
v_call: TRBV12-3/TRBV12-4
cdr3_length: 15
clone_size: -

cdr3_aa: CASSWGTSGGTRREQFF
j_call: TRBJ2-1
v_call: TRBV5-4
cdr3_length: 17
clone_size: -

cdr3_aa: CASSPRQGTQYF
j_call: TRBJ2-3
v_call: TRBV18
cdr3_length: 12
clone_size: -

cdr3_aa: CAISAYRASPPSTDTQYF
j_call: TRBJ2-3
v_call: TRBV24-1
cdr3_length: 18
clone_size: -

cdr3_aa: CASSDFVYTEAFF
j_call: TRBJ1-1
v_call: TRBV6-6
cdr3_length: 13
clone_size: -